These 2 T cell receptor beta chains were sequenced from one sample in a study of blood T cell repertoires in COVID-19. Measured with immunoSEQ multiplex PCR; TCRdb has only the in-frame clones, and not every one. The table records 210,000 or so clones, about 85% of them present only once. What was sequenced was peripheral blood. Receptors originate from an elderly woman with active or convalescent COVID-19.

This clone has a single count. The CDR3 coding sequence is TGTGCCAGCAGCTATAATCGTCTAGCGGGGGTCTACAATGAGCAGTTCTTC. Translated: CASSYNRLAGVYNEQFF. The chain couples TRBV7-2 to TRBJ2-1, with TRBD2 matching 10 bases. The V gene's germline CDR1 is SGHTA and CDR2 FQGNSA. Germline trimming cut 4 bases from V and 3 bases from J; bases unmatched to any gene: 9. The CDR3 spans 17 residues.

This clone was observed once. This sequence joins TRBV5-1 and TRBJ1-1; possible D gene TRBD1, 5 bases. The ends were cut back, 4 bases at V and 5 bases at J, with 15 bases in the middle. Germline lookup yields CDR1 SGHRS and CDR2 YFSETQ. The CDR3 covers 14 residues. CDR3 in amino acids: CASSVGGGKTEAFF. DNA for the CDR3: TGCGCCAGCAGCGTGGGTGGGGGGAAGACTGAAGCTTTCTTT.